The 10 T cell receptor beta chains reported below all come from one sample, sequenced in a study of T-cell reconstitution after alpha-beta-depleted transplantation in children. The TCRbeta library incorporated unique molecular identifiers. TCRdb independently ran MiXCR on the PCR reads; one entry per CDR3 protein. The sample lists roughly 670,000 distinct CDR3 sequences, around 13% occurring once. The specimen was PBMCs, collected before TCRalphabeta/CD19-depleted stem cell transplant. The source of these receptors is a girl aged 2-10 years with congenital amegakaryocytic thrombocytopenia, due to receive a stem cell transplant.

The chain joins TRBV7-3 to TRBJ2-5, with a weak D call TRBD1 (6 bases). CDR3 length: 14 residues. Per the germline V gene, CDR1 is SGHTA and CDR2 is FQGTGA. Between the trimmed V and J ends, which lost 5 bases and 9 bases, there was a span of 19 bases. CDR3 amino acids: CASSEVAPEGAQYF. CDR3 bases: TGTGCCAGCAGCGAAGTGGCACCAGAGGGGGCCCAGTACTTC.

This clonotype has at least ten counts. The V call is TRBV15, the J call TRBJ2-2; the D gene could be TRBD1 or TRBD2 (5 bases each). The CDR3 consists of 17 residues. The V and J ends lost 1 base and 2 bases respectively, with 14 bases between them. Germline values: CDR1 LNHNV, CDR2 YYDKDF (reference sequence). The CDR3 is CATSRGGNTVNTGELFF. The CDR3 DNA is TGTGCCACCAGCAGAGGGGGGAATACAGTAAACACCGGGGAGCTGTTTTTT.

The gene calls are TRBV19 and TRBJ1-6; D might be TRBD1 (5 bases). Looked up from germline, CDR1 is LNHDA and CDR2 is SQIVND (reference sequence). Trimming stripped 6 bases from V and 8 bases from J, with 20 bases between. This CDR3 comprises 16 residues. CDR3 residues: CASSLIQAFEDSPLHF. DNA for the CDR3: TGTGCCAGTAGCCTCATACAGGCTTTTGAGGATTCACCCCTCCACTTT.

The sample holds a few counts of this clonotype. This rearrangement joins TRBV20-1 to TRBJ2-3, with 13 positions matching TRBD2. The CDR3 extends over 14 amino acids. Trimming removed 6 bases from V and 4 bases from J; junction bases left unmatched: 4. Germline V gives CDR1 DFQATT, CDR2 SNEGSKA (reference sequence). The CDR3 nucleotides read TGCAGTGCGCTAACTAGCGGGAGGGCAGATACGCAGTATTTT. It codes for CSALTSGRADTQYF.

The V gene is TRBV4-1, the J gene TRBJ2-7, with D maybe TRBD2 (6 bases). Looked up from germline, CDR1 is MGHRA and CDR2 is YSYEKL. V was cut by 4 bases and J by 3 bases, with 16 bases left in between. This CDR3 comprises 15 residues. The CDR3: CASSPPGGVFYEQYF. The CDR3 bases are TGCGCCAGCAGCCCACCAGGCGGGGTGTTCTACGAGCAGTACTTC.

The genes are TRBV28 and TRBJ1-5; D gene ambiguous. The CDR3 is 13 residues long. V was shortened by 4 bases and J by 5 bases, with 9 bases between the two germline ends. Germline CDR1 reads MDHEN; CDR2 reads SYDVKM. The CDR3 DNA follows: TGTGCCAGCAGTTCAACTCTAGATCAGCCCCAGCATTTT. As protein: CASSSTLDQPQHF.

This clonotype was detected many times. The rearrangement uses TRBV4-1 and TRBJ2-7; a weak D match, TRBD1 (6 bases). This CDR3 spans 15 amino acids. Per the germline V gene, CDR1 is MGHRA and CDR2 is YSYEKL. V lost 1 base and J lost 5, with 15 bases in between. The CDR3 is CASSQVTMGAHEQYF. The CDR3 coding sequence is TGCGCCAGCAGCCAAGTAACCATGGGGGCTCACGAGCAGTACTTC.

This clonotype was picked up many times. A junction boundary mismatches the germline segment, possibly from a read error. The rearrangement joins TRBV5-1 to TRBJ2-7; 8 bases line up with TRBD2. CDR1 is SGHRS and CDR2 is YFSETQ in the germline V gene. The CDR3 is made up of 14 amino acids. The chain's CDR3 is CASSLSGRAYEQYF. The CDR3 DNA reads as TGTGCCAGCAGTTTAAGCGGGAGAGCCTACGAGCAGTACTTC.

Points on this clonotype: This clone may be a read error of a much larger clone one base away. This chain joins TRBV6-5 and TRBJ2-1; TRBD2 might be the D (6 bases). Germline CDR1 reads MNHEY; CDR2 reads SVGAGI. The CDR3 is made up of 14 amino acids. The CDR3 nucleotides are TGTCCCAGCAGTCACCGGGACTGGGACAATGAGCAGTTCTTC. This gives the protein CPSSHRDWDNEQFF.

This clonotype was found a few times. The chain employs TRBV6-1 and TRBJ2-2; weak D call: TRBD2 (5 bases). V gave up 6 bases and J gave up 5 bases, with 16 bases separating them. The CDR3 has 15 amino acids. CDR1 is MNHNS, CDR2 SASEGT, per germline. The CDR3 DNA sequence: TGTGCCAGCAGAGGCGTGGGAGATGGTACCGGGGAGCTGTTTTTT. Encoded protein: CASRGVGDGTGELFF.